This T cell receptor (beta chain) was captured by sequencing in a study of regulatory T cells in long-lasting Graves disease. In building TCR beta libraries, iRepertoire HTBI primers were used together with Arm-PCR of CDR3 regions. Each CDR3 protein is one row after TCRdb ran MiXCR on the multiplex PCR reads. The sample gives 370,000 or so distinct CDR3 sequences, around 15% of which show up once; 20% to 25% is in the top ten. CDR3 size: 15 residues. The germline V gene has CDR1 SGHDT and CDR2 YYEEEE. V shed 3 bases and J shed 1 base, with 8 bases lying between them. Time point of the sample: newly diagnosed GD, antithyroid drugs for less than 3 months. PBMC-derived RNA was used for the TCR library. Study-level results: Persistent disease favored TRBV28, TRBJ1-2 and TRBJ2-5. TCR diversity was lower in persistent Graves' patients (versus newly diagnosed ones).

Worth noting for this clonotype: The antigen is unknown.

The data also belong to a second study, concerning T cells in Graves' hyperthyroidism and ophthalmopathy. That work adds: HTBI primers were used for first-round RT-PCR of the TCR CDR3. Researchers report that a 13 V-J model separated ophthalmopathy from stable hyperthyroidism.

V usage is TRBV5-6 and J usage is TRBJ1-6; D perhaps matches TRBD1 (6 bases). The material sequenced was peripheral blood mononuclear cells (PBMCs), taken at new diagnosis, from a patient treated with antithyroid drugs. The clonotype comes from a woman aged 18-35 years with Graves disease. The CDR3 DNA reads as TGTGCCAGCAGCTCGGGGGCTTCCTATAATTCACCCCTCCACTTT. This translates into CASSSGASYNSPLHF. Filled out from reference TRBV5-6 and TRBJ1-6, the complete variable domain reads DAGVTQSPTHLIKTRGQQVTLRCSPKSGHDTVSWYQQALGQGPQFIFQYYEEEERQRGNFPDRFSGHQFPNYSSELNVNALLLGDSALYLCASSSGASYNSPLHFGNGTRLTVT.